The rows below give T cell receptor beta chains drawn from one sample of a study of T-cell memory formation after mild COVID-19. TCRdb redid the calling of the 5' RACE reads with MiXCR, one entry per CDR3 protein. The repertoire holds hundreds of thousands of distinct CDR3 sequences, with approximately 20% as singletons. The sample comprised PBMCs or a T cell subset sorted from them (not recorded which). The receptors originated from an adult woman who had mild COVID-19 (a few samples of this study predate the infection). Cell type and time point are not known. CDR3s include the opening cysteine and the closing phenylalanine or tryptophan. A D gene is named only where the DNA matches it firmly. Clone size is shown for a subset of rows, as once, few, many or a class of expanded clone.

J gene	D gene	V gene	clone size	CDR3 protein	CDR3 DNA
TRBJ2-7	TRBD1	TRBV13	few	CASSSSGTGTYEQYF	TGTGCCAGCAGCTCGTCCGGGACAGGGACCTACGAGCAGTACTTC
TRBJ1-3	.	TRBV7-7	.	CASSLSHDSGNTIYF	TGTGCCAGCAGCTTATCTCATGACTCTGGAAACACCATATATTTT
TRBJ2-5	.	TRBV13	few	CASSSGTMYGETQYF	TGTGCCAGCAGCTCCGGGACAATGTATGGAGAGACCCAGTACTTC
TRBJ1-1	TRBD1	TRBV7-2	many	CASSLALERGRNTEAFF	TGTGCCAGCAGCTTAGCGCTTGAAAGGGGGCGGAACACTGAAGCTTTCTTT
TRBJ1-2	.	TRBV5-6	few	CASSLGGSYYGYTF	TGTGCCAGCAGCTTGGGCGGGTCCTACTATGGCTACACCTTC
TRBJ2-1	.	TRBV7-3	few	CASSLSGEEQFF	TGTGCCAGCAGCCTCTCAGGAGAAGAGCAGTTCTTC
TRBJ2-3	TRBD2	TRBV4-3	few	CASSHGTSGSISDTQYF	TGCGCCAGCAGCCACGGGACTAGCGGGAGTATTTCAGATACGCAGTATTTT
TRBJ1-1	TRBD1	TRBV6-5	.	CASGKQGRPTEAFF	TGTGCCAGCGGAAAACAGGGGAGGCCCACTGAAGCTTTCTTT
TRBJ1-6	.	TRBV5-1	.	CASSSGGEVNSPLHF	TGCGCCAGCAGCTCTGGGGGGGAGGTTAATTCACCCCTCCACTTT
TRBJ1-1	.	TRBV7-6	few	CASSFLSGNTEAFF	TGTGCCAGCAGCTTTCTTTCGGGGAACACTGAAGCTTTCTTT
TRBJ2-3	.	TRBV7-2	.	CASSITPGLSTDTQYF	TGTGCCAGCAGCATAACCCCGGGCTTATCCACAGATACGCAGTATTTT
TRBJ2-1	.	TRBV10-3	.	CAISGGALGSYNEQFF	TGTGCCATCAGTGGAGGGGCCCTAGGGTCCTACAATGAGCAGTTCTTC
TRBJ2-3	.	TRBV5-1	once	CASSLVLATSTDTQYF	TGCGCCAGCAGCTTGGTTCTAGCGACTAGCACAGATACGCAGTATTTT
TRBJ2-3	TRBD2	TRBV29-1	many	CSYGLVDTDTQYF	TGCAGCTACGGACTAGTCGACACAGATACGCAGTATTTT
TRBJ2-7	.	TRBV5-5	few	CASSLEVGRYEQYF	TGTGCCAGCAGTTTGGAGGTTGGTCGTTACGAGCAGTACTTC
TRBJ2-7	TRBD1	TRBV10-3	few	CAIRVSGTGGIGEQYF	TGTGCCATCAGGGTTTCCGGGACAGGGGGCATAGGCGAGCAGTACTTC
TRBJ2-1	TRBD2	TRBV7-9	few	CASSSLAAAGLSNEQFF	TGTGCCAGCAGCTCCCTAGCGGCAGCGGGACTCAGCAATGAGCAGTTCTTC
TRBJ2-3	.	TRBV29-1	few	CSVEDDGDTQYF	TGCAGCGTTGAAGATGACGGAGATACGCAGTATTTT
TRBJ1-4	.	TRBV6-1	.	CASSADRSNEKLFF	TGTGCCAGCAGCGCCGACAGAAGTAATGAAAAACTGTTTTTT
TRBJ1-1	TRBD1	TRBV7-9	few	CASSSYTWDRMNTEAFF	TGTGCCAGCAGCTCATACACGTGGGACAGGATGAACACTGAAGCTTTCTTT
TRBJ2-3	.	TRBV5-1	.	CASSLDRKNTDTQYF	TGCGCCAGCAGCTTGGATCGGAAGAACACAGATACGCAGTATTTT
TRBJ1-1	.	TRBV7-6	many	CASSPEAFF	TGTGCCAGCAGTCCCGAAGCTTTCTTT
TRBJ2-1	TRBD2	TRBV10-2	.	CASRQRAGGPSYNEQFF	TGCGCCAGCAGACAACGAGCGGGAGGGCCGTCCTACAATGAGCAGTTCTTC
TRBJ2-5	.	TRBV5-1	few	CASSWGRGPVETQYF	TGCGCCAGCAGCTGGGGGCGGGGGCCCGTAGAGACCCAGTACTTC
TRBJ2-7	TRBD2	TRBV6-2/TRBV6-3	.	CASSYMGLASDEQYF	TGTGCCAGCAGTTATATGGGACTAGCGAGCGACGAGCAGTACTTC
TRBJ1-1	TRBD1	TRBV6-5	.	CASKTDRDTEAFF	TGTGCCAGCAAAACCGACAGGGACACTGAAGCTTTCTTT
TRBJ2-7	.	TRBV3-1	few	CASSQYVSYEQYF	TGTGCCAGCAGCCAATACGTGTCCTACGAGCAGTACTTC
TRBJ2-1	.	TRBV7-9	.	CASSFVVRGPSYNEQFF	TGTGCCAGCAGCTTCGTGGTGAGGGGACCGTCCTACAATGAGCAGTTCTTC
TRBJ2-7	.	TRBV27	.	CASSAQGKRYEQYF	TGTGCCAGCAGTGCTCAGGGGAAACGCTACGAGCAGTACTTC
TRBJ2-3	TRBD2	TRBV10-3	.	CAISESETSGGITDTQYF	TGTGCCATCAGTGAGTCAGAGACTAGCGGGGGAATCACAGATACGCAGTATTTT
TRBJ1-3	.	TRBV7-9	few	CASIPSPGNTIYF	TGTGCCAGCATCCCATCGCCTGGAAACACCATATATTTT
TRBJ2-2	.	TRBV24-1	few	CATSDPGTNTGELFF	TGTGCCACCAGTGACCCCGGGACTAACACCGGGGAGCTGTTTTTT
TRBJ1-3	TRBD1	TRBV6-6	.	CASSFRQGKNTIYF	TGTGCCAGCAGTTTCCGACAGGGTAAAAACACCATATATTTT
TRBJ1-2	.	TRBV12-3/TRBV12-4	.	CASSSTISGNGYTF	TGTGCCAGCAGTTCTACAATCTCCGGGAACGGCTACACCTTC
TRBJ1-1	.	TRBV5-1	.	CASSILPQGENTEAFF	TGCGCCAGCAGCATCCTCCCACAGGGCGAGAACACTGAAGCTTTCTTT
TRBJ1-1	.	TRBV12-3/TRBV12-4	many	CASRVSWVNTEAFF	TGTGCCAGCAGGGTCTCGTGGGTGAACACTGAAGCTTTCTTT
TRBJ2-6	.	TRBV24-1	.	CATSWDTPSGANVLTF	TGTGCCACCAGCTGGGACACCCCTTCTGGGGCCAACGTCCTGACTTTC
TRBJ2-2	.	TRBV2	few	CASSDQENTGELFF	TGTGCCAGCAGTGACCAGGAGAACACCGGGGAGCTGTTTTTT
TRBJ2-7	.	TRBV12-3/TRBV12-4	many	CASSLGYEQYF	TGCGCCAGCAGCTTGGGGTACGAGCAGTACTTC
TRBJ1-1	TRBD1	TRBV12-3/TRBV12-4	.	CASSGQGDLEAFF	TGTGCCAGCAGCGGACAGGGGGATTTGGAAGCTTTCTTT
TRBJ1-2	.	TRBV4-1	few	CASSHGESNYGYTF	TGCGCCAGCAGCCACGGGGAGTCTAACTATGGCTACACCTTC
TRBJ2-7	.	TRBV7-2	few	CASSLERQHYEQYF	TGTGCCAGCAGCTTAGAGCGACAACACTACGAGCAGTACTTC
TRBJ1-3	.	TRBV7-2	few	CASSLMSGNTIYF	TGTGCCAGCAGCTTAATGTCGGGAAACACCATATATTTT
TRBJ1-2	TRBD1	TRBV29-1	.	CSVYQGAYGYTF	TGCAGCGTTTACCAGGGGGCGTATGGCTACACCTTC
TRBJ1-1	.	TRBV5-1	.	CASSLTMMNTEAFF	TGCGCCAGCAGCCTGACCATGATGAACACTGAAGCTTTCTTT
TRBJ1-6	TRBD1	TRBV5-4	.	CASSLGGQGYSSPLHF	TGTGCCAGCAGCCTGGGGGGACAGGGGTATAGTTCACCCCTCCACTTT